A selection of T cell receptor beta chains follows, all from one sample in a study of blood T cell repertoires in COVID-19. Only in-frame clones appear in the TCRdb table, and some are missing; sequencing was by immunoSEQ multiplex PCR. Among roughly 150,000 clones listed, more than 85% were seen once. Sequenced: peripheral blood. The receptor set was obtained from a man in his fifties or sixties with active or convalescent COVID-19. Each CDR3 is given with its conserved first and last residue. Fields, in order: J gene, V gene, CDR3 protein.

TRBJ2-2	TRBV5-4	CASSSGGGTNTGELFF
TRBJ1-2	TRBV30	CALGTAGGYTF
TRBJ2-7	TRBV30	CAWSVQFYEQYF
TRBJ1-2	TRBV5-1	CASSLGGQVLEGYTF
TRBJ1-2	TRBV7-2	CASSPQGGQGAPYGYTF
TRBJ2-7	TRBV7-8	CASASPGGREVYEQYF
TRBJ1-5	TRBV7-2	CASSYGFNQPQHF
TRBJ2-3	TRBV6-1	CASSEGSSGRPLDTQYF
TRBJ2-5	TRBV7-3	CASSADPGTSGGFGETQYF
TRBJ2-2	TRBV3-1/TRBV3-2	CASQAGGPAGELFF
TRBJ2-7	TRBV6-5	CATIRRGVGNEQYF
TRBJ2-5	TRBV9	CASSRTPDIVQETQYF
TRBJ2-6	TRBV28	CASSSQGTGANVLTF
TRBJ2-5	TRBV24-1	CATSDSHDTHRTQYF
TRBJ2-2	TRBV7-8	CASSRNIGTTNTGELFF
TRBJ1-1	TRBV11-2	CASGSQWLNTEAFF
TRBJ2-2	TRBV2	CASSVQGSGELFF
TRBJ1-2	TRBV30	CASPGQGLGYTF
TRBJ1-6	TRBV19	CASTTSGTDLPSSYNSPLHF
TRBJ1-3	TRBV5-1	CASSLEPTLLGNTIYF
TRBJ2-1	TRBV10-3	CAHGTGANEQFF
TRBJ1-5	TRBV10-3	CAIRADSPDQPQHF
TRBJ1-6	TRBV15	CATSKGRSPLHF
TRBJ1-4	TRBV24-1	CATSDAQGAGKLFF
TRBJ1-5	TRBV5-5	CASSPRDRVNGNQPQHF
TRBJ2-7	TRBV5-4	CASSLAGTGRTYEQYF
TRBJ2-1	TRBV24-1	CATSDLHPSGSHEQFF
TRBJ1-1	TRBV7-3	CASSLKGASSAEAFF
TRBJ1-3	TRBV7-2	CASSLPPGSGNTIYF
TRBJ1-5	TRBV6-5	CASTRTGASNQPQHF
TRBJ1-1	TRBV28	CASSPSGGNTEAFF
TRBJ1-6	TRBV30	CAWSAGTGFSYNSPLHF
TRBJ2-7	TRBV6-2/TRBV6-3	CASSSGSGRYPYEQYF